The present T cell receptor beta chain was sequenced within a study of CD8 T cells in ankylosing spondylitis. Study-level points and caveats: Disease-linked clones bore a CD8+ phenotype and were relatively rare in peripheral blood. Reportedly, disease-linked clones are significantly enriched in ankylosing spondylitis patients' matched synovial fluid. Characteristic, it appeared, of ankylosing spondylitis blood was a TCR beta motif of about eight highly homologous variants.

Germline V CDR1 and CDR2: DFQATT, SNEGSKA (reference sequence). The junction had 3 bases not matched to a gene; V was cut back by 5 bases and J by 1 base. The CDR3 totals 13 residues. MiXCR was run by TCRdb on the 5' RACE reads, yielding one entry per CDR3 protein. The sample records about 450,000 distinct CDR3 sequences, 25% to 30% being singletons. In this sample, this clonotype turned up once. Its antigen is still unknown. The source of this sequence is a male donor with ankylosing spondylitis. The V call is TRBV20-1, the J call TRBJ2-3, with 7 bases lining up with TRBD2. Sample: blood, either unsorted or a sorted T cell fraction (not recorded which). Here the CDR3 DNA reads TGCAGTGCTGCCACTAGCGGCACAGATACGCAGTATTTT. It translates to CSAATSGTDTQYF.